One and the same sample provided the 14 T cell receptor beta chains below, sequenced in a study of shared clonotypes between healthy human individuals. Measured with immunoSEQ multiplex PCR; TCRdb has only the in-frame clones, and not every one. This table holds some 2.1 million clones, 93% found once. CD45RO-negative cells were positively selected for CCR7, leaving out terminally differentiated effector memory CD45RA+ cells. The sample was naive CD8+ T cells from PBMCs. Every receptor here comes from a man between 18 and 29 years old in good health. Some clones in this sample may be carry-over from other donors' samples.

The chain joins TRBV7-2 to TRBJ1-2; D call uncertain. V was clipped by 5 bases and J by 5 bases, with 6 bases between them. Germline-derived CDR1 and CDR2 are SGHTA and FQGNSA. This CDR3 is built from 11 residues. The CDR3 nucleotides are TGTGCCAGCAGCACCATATATGGCTACACCTTC. It translates to CASSTIYGYTF.

In its sample, this clone was seen a few times. CDR3 DNA sequence: TGCAGCGTTGGATGGTCAGCCTTTAGCCCTAACTATGGCTACACCTTC. Its translation: CSVGWSAFSPNYGYTF. The chain employs TRBV29-1 and TRBJ1-2; no reliable D call. Germline assignment: CDR1 SQVTM and CDR2 ANQGSEA. The ends were cut back, 4 bases at V and 0 bases at J, with 18 bases in the middle. The CDR3 has 16 amino acids.

Of note for this clone: Other DNA sequences of this sample code for an identical CDR3. This chain connects TRBV7-8 to TRBJ1-3; D unresolved. V lost 0 bases to trimming and J lost 0 bases, with 6 bases between them. The length of the CDR3 is 15 residues. Germline V CDR1 and CDR2: SGHVS, FQNEAQ. The CDR3 coding sequence is TGTGCCAGCAGCTTAGCTGCTGGCTCTGGAAACACCATATATTTT. It specifies CASSLAAGSGNTIYF. The whole variable domain, remainder taken from reference TRBV7-8 and TRBJ1-3, is GAGVSQSPRYKVAKRGQDVALRCDPISGHVSLFWYQQALGQGPEFLTYFQNEAQLDKSGLPSDRFFAERPEGSVSTLKIQRTQQEDSAVYLCASSLAAGSGNTIYFGEGSWLTVV.

The chain couples TRBV28 to TRBJ2-7, with D perhaps matching TRBD2 (6 bases). This CDR3 has 12 residues. V lost 5 bases and J 5 bases, leaving 10 bases between the germline ends. The germline V gene encodes CDR1 MDHEN and CDR2 SYDVKM. CDR3 DNA: TGTGCCAGCAGTCTAACGGGGGACGAGCAGTACTTC. The encoded protein is CASSLTGDEQYF.

The chain uses TRBV4-1 and TRBJ2-7, with D unresolved. Germline V gives CDR1 MGHRA, CDR2 YSYEKL. The CDR3 is 14 amino acids. Trimming shortened V by 0 bases and J by 4 bases, and 10 bases separated the two germline ends. CDR3 loop: CASSQDPEWYEQYF. CDR3 nucleotide sequence: TGCGCCAGCAGCCAAGATCCTGAGTGGTACGAGCAGTACTTC.

V and J are TRBV27 and TRBJ2-7; D assignment may be TRBD1 or TRBD2 (5 bases each). Trimming removed 3 bases from V and 5 bases from J, with 14 bases in between. This CDR3 region has 14 residues. Per germline, CDR1 MNHEY and CDR2 SMNVEV (reference sequence). CDR3: CASSLAGSGHEQYF. CDR3 in DNA: TGTGCCAGCAGTTTGGCAGGGAGTGGCCACGAGCAGTACTTC.

About this clone: This sample also contains other DNA sequences that code for the same CDR3. The V call is TRBV11-2, the J call TRBJ2-7; D call uncertain. Germline loops: CDR1 SGHAT, CDR2 FQNNGV. The CDR3 spans 12 residues. The V end lost 0 bases, the J end lost 7 bases, and 7 bases lay between the germline ends. The CDR3 DNA is TGTGCCAGCAGCTTAGATCTCCGGGAGCAGTACTTC. This sequence encodes CASSLDLREQYF.

The rearrangement uses TRBV11-2 and TRBJ2-7, with D perhaps matching TRBD1 (6 bases). V was trimmed by 2 bases and J by 0 bases, leaving 14 bases between them. Looked up from germline, CDR1 is SGHAT and CDR2 is FQNNGV. CDR3 length equals 16 residues. The CDR3 DNA reads TGTGCCAGCAGCTTATTAGGGGGAGTTGGCTCCTACGAGCAGTACTTC. Its translation: CASSLLGGVGSYEQYF. The variable domain in full, with the rest retrieved from reference TRBV11-2 and TRBJ2-7, is EAGVAQSPRYKIIEKRQSVAFWCNPISGHATLYWYQQILGQGPKLLIQFQNNGVVDDSQLPKDRFSAERLKGVDSTLKIQPAKLEDSAVYLCASSLLGGVGSYEQYFGPGTRLTVT.

This chain links TRBV7-9 with TRBJ2-7; D is uncertain. The CDR3 extends over 10 amino acids. CDR1 and CDR2 from the germline V gene are SEHNR and FQNEAQ (reference sequence). The V end was cut by 5 bases, the J end by 6 bases, with 5 bases between. Here the CDR3 reads CASSISEQYF. The CDR3 nucleotides read TGTGCCAGCAGCATATCCGAGCAGTACTTC.

The chain uses TRBV5-6 and TRBJ2-1; 10 positions agree with TRBD1. The junction had 8 bases not matched to a gene; V was cut back by 3 bases and J by 8 bases. The CDR3 covers 15 residues. In germline, CDR1 is SGHDT, CDR2 YYEEEE. CDR3 residues: CASSWMTGGGDEQFF. In DNA, the CDR3 is TGTGCCAGCAGCTGGATGACAGGGGGCGGCGATGAGCAGTTCTTC.

For the CDR3, the DNA is TGCGCCAGCAGGGGTCATGGCACTGAAGCTTTCTTT. Protein: CASRGHGTEAFF. V and J are TRBV4-1 and TRBJ1-1; unclear D gene. Germline loops: CDR1 MGHRA, CDR2 YSYEKL. The CDR3 is 12 amino acids. The V gene lost 6 bases and the J gene lost 4 bases, with 9 bases spanning the gap.

The CDR3 spells CASSFGPLGEQFF. CDR3 in DNA: TGTGCCAGCAGCTTTGGGCCTCTCGGTGAGCAGTTCTTC. The V and J genes are TRBV7-2 and TRBJ2-1; D unresolved. The CDR3 contains 13 residues. Germline lookup yields CDR1 SGHTA and CDR2 FQGNSA. With 3 bases removed from V and 9 bases from J, the gap between germline ends came to 12 bases.

The chain joins TRBV4-1 to TRBJ1-2, with 7 bases fitting TRBD1. The V gene end was trimmed by 2 bases and the J gene end by 0 bases; junction bases not matched to a gene: 3. This CDR3 contains 15 residues. CDR1 is MGHRA and CDR2 is YSYEKL in the germline V gene. The CDR3 loop reads CASSQTGVANYGYTF. The CDR3 DNA sequence: TGCGCCAGCAGCCAAACAGGGGTGGCTAACTATGGCTACACCTTC.

The chain is built from TRBV9 and TRBJ2-1, with D maybe TRBD2 (6 bases). CDR3 length: 18 residues. Trimming left V 2 bases short and J 2 bases short, with 20 bases between. Germline lookup yields CDR1 SGDLS and CDR2 YYNGEE. The CDR3 region has the DNA TGTGCCAGCAGCGTCTCCCGGGCAGGGCGGGAAACCTACAATGAGCAGTTCTTC. Encoded protein: CASSVSRAGRETYNEQFF.